Listed below are T cell receptor beta chains from one sample, sequenced in a study of control samples from healthy donors and cancer patients. Produced via immunoSEQ multiplex PCR; TCRdb's table is partial and in-frame only. The table shows around 140,000 clones, with 92% occurring only once. The source material was blood. The receptors come from a woman aged 50 to 65 in good health. Both conserved end residues are part of each CDR3. The D gene is left open where the match is weak. The size entry is marked missing in some rows and otherwise reads once, few, many or a size class.

clone_size: .
d_call: .
j_call: TRBJ1-1
v_call: TRBV5-1
cdr3_aa: CASSFQNTEAFF
cdr3_nt: TGCGCCAGCAGCTTCCAGAACACTGAAGCTTTCTTT

clone_size: .
d_call: .
j_call: TRBJ2-2
v_call: TRBV7-9
cdr3_aa: CASSWREVGELFF
cdr3_nt: TGTGCCAGCAGCTGGAGGGAGGTGGGGGAGCTGTTTTTT

clone_size: .
d_call: .
j_call: TRBJ2-5
v_call: TRBV6-5
cdr3_aa: CASSSDRPAGQETQYF
cdr3_nt: TGTGCCAGCAGTTCTGACAGGCCCGCAGGCCAAGAGACCCAGTACTTC

clone_size: .
d_call: .
j_call: TRBJ2-1
v_call: TRBV6-6
cdr3_aa: CASSNPGLVGLNEQFF
cdr3_nt: TGTGCCAGCAGTAACCCTGGACTCGTCGGTCTCAATGAGCAGTTCTTC

clone_size: .
d_call: TRBD2
j_call: TRBJ2-3
v_call: TRBV20-1
cdr3_aa: CSASGLAGTSTDTQYF
cdr3_nt: TGCAGTGCTAGTGGACTAGCGGGAACTAGCACAGATACGCAGTATTTT

clone_size: .
d_call: .
j_call: TRBJ1-4
v_call: TRBV5-1
cdr3_aa: CASSPRGEGYEKLFF
cdr3_nt: TGCGCCAGCAGCCCCCGAGGGGAGGGTTATGAAAAACTGTTTTTT

clone_size: .
d_call: .
j_call: TRBJ1-2
v_call: TRBV7-8
cdr3_aa: CASSLRGREGGYTF
cdr3_nt: TGTGCCAGCAGCCTTAGGGGAAGGGAAGGAGGCTACACCTTC

clone_size: .
d_call: .
j_call: TRBJ2-1
v_call: TRBV5-1
cdr3_aa: CASRGSYNEQFF
cdr3_nt: TGCGCCAGCAGGGGCTCCTACAATGAGCAGTTCTTC

clone_size: .
d_call: .
j_call: TRBJ2-7
v_call: TRBV6-5
cdr3_aa: CASSDGGYYEQYF
cdr3_nt: TGTGCCAGCAGCGACGGAGGGTACTACGAGCAGTACTTC

clone_size: .
d_call: TRBD2
j_call: TRBJ2-1
v_call: TRBV5-1
cdr3_aa: CASSPRGGINNEQFF
cdr3_nt: TGCGCCAGCAGCCCCCGGGGGGGAATCAACAATGAGCAGTTCTTC

clone_size: once
d_call: TRBD1
j_call: TRBJ1-5
v_call: TRBV5-3
cdr3_aa: CARSCDRGTDRADQPQHF
cdr3_nt: TGTGCCAGAAGCTGTGACAGGGGTACCGATAGGGCTGATCAGCCCCAGCATTTT

clone_size: once
d_call: .
j_call: TRBJ2-2
v_call: TRBV6-6
cdr3_aa: CASRNGQNTGELFF
cdr3_nt: TGTGCCAGCAGAAACGGACAGAACACCGGGGAGCTGTTTTTT

clone_size: .
d_call: .
j_call: TRBJ1-2
v_call: TRBV4-1
cdr3_aa: CASSQDLSSRGGYTF
cdr3_nt: TGCGCCAGCAGCCAAGATCTGTCTTCAAGGGGTGGCTACACCTTC

clone_size: .
d_call: .
j_call: TRBJ1-2
v_call: TRBV6-6
cdr3_aa: CASSTNGRAPYGYTF
cdr3_nt: TGTGCCAGCAGCACCAACGGTAGGGCCCCCTATGGCTACACCTTC

clone_size: .
d_call: .
j_call: TRBJ2-1
v_call: TRBV5-1
cdr3_aa: CASSLVLGGWVNEQFF
cdr3_nt: TGCGCCAGCAGCTTGGTCCTCGGGGGCTGGGTCAATGAGCAGTTCTTC

clone_size: once
d_call: .
j_call: TRBJ2-2
v_call: TRBV12-5
cdr3_aa: CASGLEQGMAGELFF
cdr3_nt: TGTGCTAGTGGTTTGGAACAGGGCATGGCCGGGGAGCTGTTTTTT

clone_size: .
d_call: TRBD1
j_call: TRBJ1-4
v_call: TRBV14
cdr3_aa: CASRTGGVANEKLFF
cdr3_nt: TGTGCCAGCAGGACAGGGGGAGTTGCTAATGAAAAACTGTTTTTT

clone_size: .
d_call: TRBD1
j_call: TRBJ1-3
v_call: TRBV28
cdr3_aa: CASRAGTGGIISSGNTIYF
cdr3_nt: TGTGCCAGCAGAGCCGGGACAGGGGGGATCATAAGCTCTGGAAACACCATATATTTT

clone_size: once
d_call: .
j_call: TRBJ2-7
v_call: TRBV29-1
cdr3_aa: CSVLLGTSRGEQYF
cdr3_nt: TGCAGCGTTCTGCTAGGGACAAGTAGAGGGGAGCAGTACTTC

clone_size: .
d_call: .
j_call: TRBJ1-2
v_call: TRBV6-5
cdr3_aa: CASSYSNRGLGYTF
cdr3_nt: TGTGCCAGCAGTTACTCGAATCGGGGGTTAGGCTACACCTTC

clone_size: .
d_call: TRBD2
j_call: TRBJ2-1
v_call: TRBV27
cdr3_aa: CASSPTSPTSGRSNEQFF
cdr3_nt: TGTGCCAGCAGTCCCACTTCCCCAACTAGCGGGAGGAGCAATGAGCAGTTCTTC

clone_size: .
d_call: .
j_call: TRBJ1-1
v_call: TRBV2
cdr3_aa: CASRGPFGGNTEAFF
cdr3_nt: TGTGCCAGCAGGGGCCCCTTCGGGGGGAACACTGAAGCTTTCTTT

clone_size: once
d_call: TRBD1
j_call: TRBJ2-5
v_call: TRBV5-4
cdr3_aa: CASSQDRGWETQYF
cdr3_nt: TGTGCCAGCAGCCAGGACAGGGGCTGGGAGACCCAGTACTTC

clone_size: .
d_call: .
j_call: TRBJ1-5
v_call: TRBV9
cdr3_aa: CASSADSINQPQHF
cdr3_nt: TGTGCCAGCAGCGCGGACAGTATCAATCAGCCCCAGCATTTT

clone_size: .
d_call: .
j_call: TRBJ1-5
v_call: TRBV24-1
cdr3_aa: CATSDVRGPQHF
cdr3_nt: TGTGCCACCAGTGATGTCAGGGGGCCCCAGCATTTT

clone_size: .
d_call: TRBD1
j_call: TRBJ1-6
v_call: TRBV2
cdr3_aa: CASSGQGARNNSPLHF
cdr3_nt: TGTGCCAGCAGCGGACAGGGGGCAAGAAATAATTCACCCCTCCACTTT

clone_size: .
d_call: .
j_call: TRBJ1-1
v_call: TRBV6-5
cdr3_aa: CASSYVEERTEAFF
cdr3_nt: TGTGCCAGCAGTTATGTCGAGGAAAGAACTGAAGCTTTCTTT

clone_size: .
d_call: .
j_call: TRBJ2-1
v_call: TRBV5-4
cdr3_aa: CASSFQYEQFF
cdr3_nt: TGTGCCAGCAGCTTCCAGTATGAGCAGTTCTTC

clone_size: .
d_call: .
j_call: TRBJ2-1
v_call: TRBV7-9
cdr3_aa: CASSFAYNEQFF
cdr3_nt: TGTGCCAGCAGCTTTGCATACAATGAGCAGTTCTTC

clone_size: .
d_call: TRBD2
j_call: TRBJ2-5
v_call: TRBV5-1
cdr3_aa: CASSLAGGSQETQYF
cdr3_nt: TGCGCCAGCAGCTTAGCGGGAGGATCCCAAGAGACCCAGTACTTC

clone_size: .
d_call: TRBD1
j_call: TRBJ2-2
v_call: TRBV28
cdr3_aa: CASNKPSGQGDTGELFF
cdr3_nt: TGTGCCAGCAACAAACCATCGGGACAGGGAGACACCGGGGAGCTGTTTTTT

clone_size: .
d_call: .
j_call: TRBJ1-3
v_call: TRBV27
cdr3_aa: CASSLSGPVSGNTIYF
cdr3_nt: TGTGCCAGCAGTTTATCCGGACCGGTCTCTGGAAACACCATATATTTT

clone_size: .
d_call: .
j_call: TRBJ1-2
v_call: TRBV12-5
cdr3_aa: CASGLEAQGYGYTF
cdr3_nt: TGTGCTAGTGGTTTGGAAGCCCAGGGCTATGGCTACACCTTC

clone_size: .
d_call: .
j_call: TRBJ2-1
v_call: TRBV21-1
cdr3_aa: CASKQGKVDEQFF
cdr3_nt: TGTGCCAGCAAGCAGGGGAAGGTGGATGAGCAGTTCTTC

clone_size: .
d_call: .
j_call: TRBJ1-1
v_call: TRBV19
cdr3_aa: CASTPRRSGNTEAFF
cdr3_nt: TGTGCCAGTACCCCACGTCGGTCGGGGAACACTGAAGCTTTCTTT

clone_size: .
d_call: .
j_call: TRBJ1-2
v_call: TRBV18
cdr3_aa: CASSPVGDYGYTF
cdr3_nt: TGTGCCAGCTCACCAGTAGGGGACTATGGCTACACCTTC

clone_size: .
d_call: TRBD1
j_call: TRBJ1-2
v_call: TRBV5-4
cdr3_aa: CASSRQGFYGYTF
cdr3_nt: TGTGCCAGCAGCCGACAGGGGTTCTATGGCTACACCTTC

clone_size: .
d_call: .
j_call: TRBJ2-7
v_call: TRBV6-2/TRBV6-3
cdr3_aa: CASSYSGGRHEQYF
cdr3_nt: TGTGCCAGCAGTTACTCGGGGGGAAGGCACGAGCAGTACTTC

clone_size: .
d_call: TRBD1
j_call: TRBJ1-2
v_call: TRBV29-1
cdr3_aa: CSVFTLTGAVTYGYTF
cdr3_nt: TGCAGCGTTTTTACTTTGACAGGGGCTGTGACCTATGGCTACACCTTC

clone_size: .
d_call: .
j_call: TRBJ1-2
v_call: TRBV12-3/TRBV12-4
cdr3_aa: CASSTGLNYGYTF
cdr3_nt: TGTGCCAGCAGTACCGGGTTGAACTATGGCTACACCTTC

clone_size: .
d_call: .
j_call: TRBJ1-3
v_call: TRBV28
cdr3_aa: CASSSWTEPPSGNTIYF
cdr3_nt: TGTGCCAGCAGTTCCTGGACAGAACCTCCCTCTGGAAACACCATATATTTT

clone_size: .
d_call: .
j_call: TRBJ1-2
v_call: TRBV29-1
cdr3_aa: CSVEGVRAGSGGRGSYGYTF
cdr3_nt: TGCAGCGTTGAAGGTGTCCGTGCGGGGAGCGGAGGTCGGGGAAGCTATGGCTACACCTTC

clone_size: .
d_call: .
j_call: TRBJ2-7
v_call: TRBV6-2/TRBV6-3
cdr3_aa: CASSKEGFSYEQYF
cdr3_nt: TGTGCCAGCAGTAAGGAGGGGTTTTCCTACGAGCAGTACTTC